Sequencing of this TCR beta chain was carried out in a study of CD8 T cells in Susac syndrome. V dropped 4 bases and J dropped 4 bases, with 22 bases sitting between them. The germline V gene has CDR1 SGHRS and CDR2 YFSETQ. The CDR3 covers 17 residues. In regard to this clonotype: What it binds is unknown.

Sequencing of TCR beta, carried out with a high-throughput approach, was applied to CD8+ and CD4+ T cells from the blood. While CD8+ and CD4+ T cells were isolated negatively, TEMRA cells were enriched by FACS. General study points: The number of individuals included in the study's TCR sequencing and HLA analysis was acknowledged as relatively small.

The authors reverse transcribed roughly 0.5 to 1 ug RNA with random hexamers. A multiplex approach, immunoSEQ multiplex PCR, amplified TCR beta CDR3 across 54 Vbeta and 13 Jbeta. Each CDR3 protein is one row after TCRdb ran MiXCR on the immunoSEQ multiplex PCR reads. The data contain roughly 200,000 distinct CDR3 sequences, around 93% of them singletons. The chain joins TRBV5-1 to TRBJ2-3, with D possibly TRBD2 on 5 matching bases. The sequencing sample was made of CD4+ T cells from PBMCs. The TCR comes from a human donor in good health. This CDR3 reads CASSSQLVRSFADTQYF. The CDR3 coding sequence is TGCGCCAGCAGCAGCCAACTAGTACGCTCGTTTGCAGATACGCAGTATTTT.